The entry below gives a single T cell receptor (beta chain) sequence along with its context. Its recognized antigen is unknown. Base qualities are not recorded, but no much larger clone differs from it by a single base. From cysteine to phenylalanine, the CDR3 is 16 amino acids long. Only the CDR3 region is kept as DNA, spanning 48 bases read in frame from base 1. The cohort comprised several hundred healthy bone marrow donors. All cohort members were sampled while nominally healthy, although unrecorded immune exposures were likely present. The donor was CMV seronegative and was included in the group of several hundred seronegative cohort members. A peripheral blood sample was provided by each donor, and peripheral blood mononuclear cells were used for TCR beta sequencing. Genomic DNA extraction from the blood cell samples was performed with the Qiagen DNeasy Blood Extraction Kit. This entry belongs to a study of cytomegalovirus exposure and HLA in healthy donors (dated by TCRdb to 2016 to 2017). Describing the broader study: According to an earlier analysis of 450 to 650 of the donors, about 179 million T cells yielded over 90 million unique TCR beta sequences and 250 to 350 Gb of sequence data. The number of donors typed differed by locus, with roughly 629-640 for A, B, C, DRB1 and DQB1, 522 for DQA1, about 610 for DPA1, and around 450 for DPB1. Rather than drawing on any new phenotypic data, the later analysis identified candidate immune exposures from TCR beta sequences and the way those sequences occurred across donors. To predict cytomegalovirus infection status, the study brought together high-throughput TCR immunosequencing, statistical association of individual TCRs with disease status, and machine learning. Genome-wide SNP genotypes for about 60% of the roughly 700 donors were used in a later genetic analysis, which treated that subset as a discovery cohort. Donor age, sex, ethnicity and CMV serostatus were compiled together with the repertoire data. A few DR-DQ haplotypes were treated as single units for association and clustering because of strong linkage in the cohort. Approximately 310 gigabases of sequencing data and 70 million to 85 million unique TCR sequences were included in an early release covering 550 to 650 HLA-typed donors. Among the roughly 390 genotyped donors, around 81% belonged to the genetic ancestry cluster associated with self-reported Caucasian donors. The study was designed to test whether signatures of past pathogen exposure could be identified by cataloging public T cell receptors. All discovery cohort repertoires had been generated using a single sequencing platform. HLA typing included class I and class II loci at four-digit resolution. Among about 400 genotyped donors of the cohort, an average of approximately 240,000 unique TCR beta nucleotide sequences was sequenced per donor, of which roughly 17% were non-productive. To decide whether each TCR beta V gene segment behaved as functional or pseudogenic, an earlier analysis of approximately 590 of the donors relied on high-throughput TCR beta sequencing. The study profiled the T cell repertoires of about 720 subjects by immunosequencing and related them to cytomegalovirus serostatus. A separate validation cohort of approximately 120 different subjects was used in addition to the approximately 610-subject first cohort. In a later analysis, previously published TCR beta repertoires from 666 donors were re-analyzed and high-resolution HLA genotyping was added so that TCR occurrence patterns could be studied.

What the authors observed across the whole study: In vitro tests confirmed that a few of the cytomegalovirus-associated TCR beta chains recognize cytomegalovirus antigens. In a later analysis, TCR association rates were found to vary across HLA loci, with the most associated TCRs seen for DRB1 alleles and the fewest for HLA-C alleles. Some IMGT-functional V segments, including TRBV6-2 and TRBV6-3, could not be told apart with the 87-base-pair reads, so those segments were excluded. A later analysis found that HLA-associated TCR beta chains were more clonally expanded and had lower generation probabilities than equally common non-associated chains. Assigning TCR associations to individual alleles was difficult when HLA alleles, especially DR and DQ, strongly co-occurred. Most TCR sequences were observed very rarely across donors, whereas some public TCRs were present in many individuals. The authors suggested that the approach could potentially be extended to other disease states and immunological phenotypes. Correlated functional status among segregating V segments might reflect linkage disequilibrium, but an unknown experimental factor could not be ruled out. In a later genetic analysis, fewer N-insertions in productive TCRs were reported among donors in an Asian-associated ancestry cluster than the approximately 670-donor mean. Broadly in line with IMGT annotations, most TCR beta V segments showed up in productive rearrangements about 90% or about 30% of the time in an earlier analysis of under 700 of the donors. V-gene and J-gene trimming of TCR beta chains was associated with a missense DCLRE1C variant in a later genetic analysis, and the association was replicated in an independent cohort. Roughly uniform sequencing depth across donors was assumed in presence/absence analyses, although this assumption may not hold. According to a later analysis, most CMV-associated TCR beta chains appeared to be HLA-restricted, and the HLA associations seemed to be driven largely by CMV exposure. The earlier analysis of approximately 560 of the donors excluded some 15 rarely observed V segments, including chromosome 9 orphons, because counts were too low. Specific HLA alleles were associated with 16,951 TCR beta sequences at a false discovery rate of 0.05 in a later analysis. A further reported finding was that TCR beta sequences accurately predicted the HLA-A and HLA-B alleles for most subjects in the first cohort. For the cohort, immune exposure information was limited to CMV serostatus. A cluster of highly shared sequence variants was judged likely to represent a technical artifact of the sequencing pipeline. A total of fewer than 200 TCR beta chains were listed by the study as associated with cytomegalovirus. Only TCR beta chains were sequenced in this cohort, and the absence of alpha or paired-chain data limited detectable features. Because some donors lacked HLA typing at each locus, the association tests relied only on the typed subset. The classifier was reported to diagnose cytomegalovirus status with high specificity and sensitivity in both the original cohort and the validation cohort. According to a later analysis, parvovirus B19, influenza, CMV and Epstein-Barr virus appeared linked to several top co-occurrence clusters.

The library was made by the immunoSEQ multiplex PCR assay. A mixture of 60 forward primers for TCR Vbeta segments and 13 reverse primers for TCR Jbeta segments was used in the multiplex PCR. The CDR3 region of rearranged TCR beta genes was amplified from genomic DNA with a multiplex PCR assay. Amplified TCR beta libraries were sequenced as 87-base-pair reads on the Illumina HiSeq System. In the source study's methods: A later analysis counted about 80 million unique TCR beta chains across the 690 or so repertoires, and some 12 million of these chains were shared by at least two donors. To remove PCR and sequencing errors, raw reads were error-corrected and collapsed into unique sequences using a nearest-neighbor algorithm that merged closely related sequences. CDR3 sequences were aligned to IMGT reference sequences to assign V, D and J gene segments. Each retained sequence needed at least a six-nucleotide match to both a V gene segment and a J gene segment. Rearrangements were called productive when the CDR3 lacked stop codons and stayed in frame with V and J; all others were non-productive. CDR3 was defined by IMGT convention, running from the second conserved V-encoded cysteine to the conserved J-encoded phenylalanine. The earlier analysis of 500 to 600 of the donors excluded sequences that lacked an unambiguous match to a single V gene segment. An earlier analysis of a few hundred of the donors called V segments functional above 56.7% productive rearrangements and segregating when the between-donor standard deviation exceeded 5%. A statistical classification framework was built for diagnosing cytomegalovirus status from the catalog of TCR beta chain sequences. V and J gene assignment, in a later analysis, came from comparing TCR nucleotide sequences with IMGT/GENE-DB human TR gene sequences. In a later analysis, CDR3 sequences and most-parsimonious VDJ recombination scenarios were assigned using the TCRdist pipeline. In a later analysis, every TCR beta chain was defined by the combination of its CDR3 amino acid sequence and its V-gene family, and reads without a unique V-gene family were dropped. A later analysis removed 550 to 700 highly shared, low-generation-probability nucleotide sequences to deal with suspected cross-contamination and a sequencing artifact. In a later analysis, a clonal expansion index for each public chain was calculated from normalized within-repertoire ranks of inferred template counts. Generation probabilities in a later analysis came from a VDJ recombination model fitted to out-of-frame rearrangements, and those results were checked against IGoR. A later analysis scored TCR-TCR, TCR-HLA and TCR-CMV co-occurrence with hypergeometric tests, applying a repertoire-size bias correction to TCR pairs. In a later analysis, false discovery rates were estimated by permuting HLA or CMV assignments 20 times. In a later analysis, co-occurring TCRs were grouped using DBSCAN, and TCRdist sequence similarity was added for clustering within HLA-allele-positive subsets. Co-occurrence clustering excluded repertoires with fewer than 30,000 or more than 120,000 public chains, plus five with anomalous nucleotide sharing. Imported from immuneACCESS, the table was reduced by TCRdb to in-frame sequences with V and J called. These copies leave out some clones; in studies compared against another copy, an unresolved V gene accounts for under half, and the cause of the remainder is not known. V and J calls and clone size are given by that table; D and trimming were obtained from the DNA. The sample table shows 200,000 or so clones, and over 65% are seen once. Together, the top ten hold about 0.1% of the sample.

Input material: PBMCs. The chain employs TRBV1 and TRBJ1-1; the listed D gene, TRBD1, was not tested against the DNA. TRBV1 counts as a pseudogene. The source of this sequence is a boy younger than 10 in good health and CMV-seronegative. In nucleotide form, the sequence is TGCACCAGCAGTCTTCATTCGGTAGGGGGATGGACTGAAGCTTTCTTT. The resulting protein is CTSSLHSVGGWTEAFF.